The source of this T cell receptor beta chain is a study of blood T cells in healthy people across ages. Broader study findings: The study regarded diversity estimates from one million T cells as underestimates. Per-million-T-cell TCR beta diversity fell roughly linearly with age.

It was with a sample-barcoded 5' primer and a J-beta primer mix that a second PCR of about 7 to 12 cycles was run. TCRdb ran MiXCR on the 5' RACE reads and lists one entry per CDR3 protein. The sample records roughly 1,700,000 distinct CDR3 sequences, about 28% being singletons. Researchers collected about 9.1 milliliters of peripheral blood from every single donor. About this clonotype: Its antigen is as yet unknown.

Germline CDR1 reads SQVTM; CDR2 reads ANQGSEA. This CDR3 is built from 16 residues. The V end was cut by 6 bases, the J end by 5 bases, with 26 bases between. This chain joins TRBV29-1 and TRBJ2-7; TRBD1 or TRBD2 may be the D gene (6 bases each). Sample: blood. The sequence came from a woman aged 25 to 39 in good health. CDR3 coding DNA: TGCAGCGTGGGGGGACATGTAGGAGGGGCCTTTGACGAGCAGTACTTC. This codes for CSVGGHVGGAFDEQYF.